This T cell receptor beta chain was retrieved from a study of blood T cell repertoires in COVID-19. As for the study in general: Spain, Italy and the United States supplied samples that represented acute and convalescent COVID-19. The cDNA or gDNA used as material had been derived from T cells, B-cell-depleted T cells, or PBMCs.

In the authors' workflow: How many nucleated cells were present was estimated from reference gene primer amplification. Assay: immunoSEQ multiplex PCR; the TCRdb copy retains only in-frame clones and omits some. The V and J calls and the clone size are those of that table, but D and trimming were determined from the DNA. The profile shows some 110,000 clones, about three quarters of them singletons. The CDR3 extends over 15 amino acids. J gave up 1 base and V 4 bases, and 5 bases lay outside the gene matches. Germline-derived CDR1 and CDR2 are SGHNT and YYREEE (reference sequence). Specimen: peripheral blood. The genes are TRBV5-4 and TRBJ2-3; 8 nucleotides line up with TRBD2. The clonotype originates from a man aged 65 to 79 with acute or convalescent COVID-19. CDR3 coding DNA: TGTGCCAGCAGCCTCGGGGGGGAAGGCACAGATACGCAGTATTTT. Amino acids: CASSLGGEGTDTQYF.